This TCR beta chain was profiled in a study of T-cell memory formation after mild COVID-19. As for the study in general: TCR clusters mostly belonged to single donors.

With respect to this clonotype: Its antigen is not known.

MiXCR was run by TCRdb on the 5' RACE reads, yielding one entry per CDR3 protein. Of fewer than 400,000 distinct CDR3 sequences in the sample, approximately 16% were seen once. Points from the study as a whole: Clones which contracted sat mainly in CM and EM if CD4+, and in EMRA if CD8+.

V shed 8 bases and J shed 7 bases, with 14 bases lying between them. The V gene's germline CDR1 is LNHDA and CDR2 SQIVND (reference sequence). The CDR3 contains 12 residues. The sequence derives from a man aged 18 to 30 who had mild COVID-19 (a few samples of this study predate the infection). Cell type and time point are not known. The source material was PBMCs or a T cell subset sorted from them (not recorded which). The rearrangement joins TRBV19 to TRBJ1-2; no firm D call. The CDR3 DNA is TGTGCCAGTCTTACCAAGGACTTTGGCTACACCTTC. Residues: CASLTKDFGYTF.